One and the same sample provided the 32 T cell receptor beta chains below, sequenced in a study of blood T cell repertoires in COVID-19 (dated by TCRdb to between 2020 and 2021). The library was obtained by the immunoSEQ multiplex PCR assay. TCRdb obtained this table from immuneACCESS and retained in-frame rearrangements with V and J assigned. These tables miss some clones; where compared with another copy, unresolved V genes account for less than half of the shortfall, and the remainder is unexplained. Recorded for this sample are hundreds of thousands of clones; 89% of them occurred a single time. 3% of the sample lies in the top ten. The sample was peripheral blood. The receptors originated from a woman in her 30s with COVID-19, enrolled during active disease.

The chain joins TRBV4-1 to TRBJ2-2; TRBD2 matches at 7 bases. The CDR3 covers 18 residues. The V gene end was trimmed by 3 bases and the J gene end by 1 base; junction bases not matched to a gene: 11. In germline, CDR1 is MGHRA, CDR2 YSYEKL. The DNA of the CDR3 is TGCGCCAGCAGCCACGGCGGACGAGGGACTAAGAACACCGGGGAGCTGTTTTTT. Protein: CASSHGGRGTKNTGELFF.

This clone appeared a few times. The chain employs TRBV18 and TRBJ1-5, with 8 bases identical to TRBD1. Germline V gives CDR1 KGHSH, CDR2 LQKENI. The junction had 7 bases not matched to a gene; V was cut back by 3 bases and J by 6 bases. CDR3 length: 15 residues. The CDR3 nucleotides are TGTGCCAGCTCACCCCAGGACAGGGCGGGTCAGCCCCAGCATTTT. Encoded protein: CASSPQDRAGQPQHF.

The chain joins TRBV7-2 to TRBJ2-1; maybe TRBD2 (6 bases). Deletions cut 6 bases from V and 8 bases from J, with 17 bases between. The length of the CDR3 is 14 residues. The germline CDR1 and CDR2 sequences are SGHTA and FQGNSA. The CDR3 sequence is CASSNGRFLHEQFF. In nucleotides, the CDR3 is TGTGCCAGCAGTAACGGGAGATTCCTCCATGAGCAGTTCTTC.

The chain is built from TRBV21-1 and TRBJ2-1; the table's D gene call, TRBD2, was not cross checked with the DNA. TRBV21-1 is termed a pseudogene. The CDR3 has 18 amino acids. CDR3 amino acids: CASSERDSTLRANNEQFF. The DNA of the CDR3 is TGTGCCAGCAGCGAAAGGGACTCCACTTTACGGGCCAACAATGAGCAGTTCTTC.

This CDR3 is CASTPSRGNYGYTF. The CDR3 DNA is TGTGCCAGCACACCGAGTAGGGGTAACTATGGCTACACCTTC. The gene calls are TRBV6-1 and TRBJ1-2; D possibly corresponds to TRBD1 (5 bases). V lost 7 bases and J lost 1, with 13 bases in between. Germline CDR1 reads MNHNS; CDR2 reads SASEGT. The CDR3 is 14 amino acids.

A note on this clone: Additional DNA sequences in this sample encode the identical CDR3. The CDR3 spells CASSVADNEQFF. Here the CDR3 DNA reads TGTGCCAGCAGCGTCGCGGACAATGAGCAGTTCTTC. The rearrangement links TRBV9 to TRBJ2-1, with no clear D. The V gene's germline CDR1 is SGDLS and CDR2 YYNGEE. V was trimmed by 2 bases and J by 5 bases, leaving 5 bases between them. This CDR3 comprises 12 residues.

The gene calls are TRBV24-1 and TRBJ2-1; 7 positions match TRBD2. V was pared by 9 bases and J by 4 bases, with 5 bases of the junction left unmatched. The germline V gene encodes CDR1 KGHDR and CDR2 SFDVKD. The CDR3 has 13 residues. The chain's CDR3 is CATQEAGYNEQFF. The CDR3 DNA is TGTGCCACCCAAGAAGCGGGGTACAATGAGCAGTTCTTC.

The chain couples TRBV6-6 to TRBJ1-1; D unresolved. The V gene's germline CDR1 is MNHNY and CDR2 SVGAGI (reference sequence). This CDR3 contains 14 residues. Trimming left V 7 bases short and J 0 bases short, with 12 bases between. The CDR3 sequence is CASTKEQVNTEAFF. The CDR3 region has the DNA TGTGCCAGCACGAAAGAGCAGGTGAACACTGAAGCTTTCTTT.

CDR3 residues: CASSLASLDTQYF. The CDR3 DNA reads TGTGCCAGCAGCTTAGCGTCGTTGGATACGCAGTATTTT. The chain has TRBV7-2 and TRBJ2-3; the D is unclear. Per the germline V gene, CDR1 is SGHTA and CDR2 is FQGNSA. CDR3 length: 13 residues. Trimming removed 0 bases at V and 6 bases at J, with 7 bases between.

V usage is TRBV13 and J usage is TRBJ2-5, with 7 bases aligning to TRBD2. V shed 3 bases and J 2 bases; nucleotides not matched to a gene: 9. Germline-derived CDR1 and CDR2 are PRHDT and FYEKMQ (reference sequence). This CDR3 has 16 amino acids. Here the CDR3 reads CASSFYFMRGQETQYF. CDR3 DNA sequence: TGTGCCAGCAGCTTCTACTTTATGCGGGGGCAAGAGACCCAGTACTTC.

The chain joins TRBV14 to TRBJ2-1, with 10 bases that match TRBD2. CDR3 length: 15 amino acids. Germline CDR1 reads SGHDN; CDR2 reads FVKESK. The V segment lost 4 bases and the J segment 5 bases; nucleotides outside the gene matches: 5. The CDR3 loop reads CASSRIAGGDNEQFF. DNA for the CDR3: TGTGCCAGCAGCCGCATAGCGGGAGGCGACAATGAGCAGTTCTTC.

The J gene is TRBJ2-3, the V gene TRBV5-1; 7 positions match TRBD2. CDR1 SGHRS and CDR2 YFSETQ come from the germline V gene. J lost 1 base, V lost 6 bases, and 11 bases had no gene match. This CDR3 region has 16 residues. CDR3 region: CASTEGPSGGTDTQYF. The DNA of the CDR3 is TGCGCCAGCACGGAGGGTCCTAGCGGAGGCACAGATACGCAGTATTTT.

The chain employs TRBV3-1 (or the pseudogene TRBV3-2) and TRBJ2-4, with D perhaps TRBD1 (6 bases). This CDR3 spans 13 amino acids. CDR1 and CDR2 (germline): LGHDT, YNNKEL (reference sequence). Trimming took off 5 bases at V and 9 bases at J, with 14 bases between the two ends. The DNA of the CDR3 is TGTGCCAGCAGCGGGGGCTCCTGGACCATTCAGTACTTC. Translating it yields CASSGGSWTIQYF.

The genes are TRBV5-4 and TRBJ2-3; TRBD2 agrees at 10 bases. The trim removed 3 bases at V and 2 bases at J, leaving 3 bases unmatched. Germline V CDR1 and CDR2: SGHNT, YYREEE (reference sequence). CDR3 length: 15 amino acids. CDR3 sequence: CASSSTSGNTDTQYF. CDR3 bases: TGTGCCAGCAGCTCTACTAGCGGGAACACAGATACGCAGTATTTT.

This sequence joins TRBV28 and TRBJ1-4; 9 bases are a match to TRBD1. Trimming at V came to 5 bases and at J to 9 bases, leaving 7 bases not matched to a gene. The CDR3 spans 14 residues. Looked up from germline, CDR1 is MDHEN and CDR2 is SYDVKM. DNA for the CDR3: TGTGCCAGCAGTACAGGGACAGGGCCTCAAAAACTGTTTTTT. It codes for CASSTGTGPQKLFF. The full variable domain, in which reference TRBV28 and TRBJ1-4 provide the parts outside the CDR3, is DVKVTQSSRYLVKRTGEKVFLECVQDMDHENMFWYRQDPGLGLRLIYFSYDVKMKEKGDIPEGYSVSREKKERFSLILESASTNQTSMYLCASSTGTGPQKLFFGSGTQLSVL.

This rearrangement joins TRBV12-3 or TRBV12-4 to TRBJ1-5; D unresolved. Trimming left V 7 bases short and J 3 bases short, with 10 bases between. The CDR3 totals 13 residues. CDR3 in amino acids: CASMRVPNQPQHF. CDR3 DNA sequence: TGTGCCAGCATGCGGGTACCCAATCAGCCCCAGCATTTT.

V and J are TRBV19 and TRBJ1-2, with TRBD1 identical over 7 bases. The CDR3 has 15 amino acids. The germline V gene has CDR1 LNHDA and CDR2 SQIVND (reference sequence). The junction had 8 bases not matched to a gene; V was cut back by 4 bases and J by 3 bases. Here the CDR3 reads CASSKQGIADYGYTF. In DNA, the CDR3 is TGTGCCAGTAGTAAACAGGGGATTGCTGACTATGGCTACACCTTC.

The rearrangement joins TRBV28 to TRBJ2-1, with TRBD1 identical over 12 bases. Looked up from germline, CDR1 is MDHEN and CDR2 is SYDVKM. Unmatched junction bases numbered 4, after V lost 6 bases and J lost 7 bases. The CDR3 contains 14 residues. The CDR3, as DNA: TGTGCCAGCAGACCGGGACAGGGGGCTAATGAGCAGTTCTTC. Residues: CASRPGQGANEQFF. Complete variable domain (other parts from reference TRBV28 and TRBJ2-1): DVKVTQSSRYLVKRTGEKVFLECVQDMDHENMFWYRQDPGLGLRLIYFSYDVKMKEKGDIPEGYSVSREKKERFSLILESASTNQTSMYLCASRPGQGANEQFFGPGTRLTVL.

The chain has TRBV6-2 or TRBV6-3 and TRBJ1-1; D gene uncertain. CDR1 is MNHEY and CDR2 is SVGEGT in the germline V gene. The CDR3 runs 13 residues. Between the trimmed V and J ends, which lost 2 bases and 3 bases, there was a span of 7 bases. This CDR3 reads CASSYNGDTEAFF. The CDR3 nucleotides are TGTGCCAGCAGTTACAACGGAGACACTGAAGCTTTCTTT.

V and J are TRBV7-2 and TRBJ1-1; D is ambiguous. This CDR3 has 17 amino acids. V dropped 2 bases and J dropped 0 bases, with 16 bases sitting between them. Per germline, CDR1 SGHTA and CDR2 FQGNSA. The CDR3 sequence: CASSLISGRGVNTEAFF. The CDR3 DNA reads as TGTGCCAGCAGCTTAATTAGTGGCCGGGGTGTGAACACTGAAGCTTTCTTT.

This chain links TRBV19 with TRBJ2-1; 8 bases map to TRBD2. V was clipped by 7 bases and J by 9 bases; unmatched bases: 17. The CDR3 covers 16 residues. Germline assignment: CDR1 LNHDA and CDR2 SQIVND (reference sequence). The CDR3 protein is CASTQGRPGGPSEQFF. The CDR3 DNA reads TGTGCCAGTACCCAGGGACGACCGGGAGGGCCAAGTGAGCAGTTCTTC. The variable domain in full, completed from reference TRBV19 and TRBJ2-1, reads DGGITQSPKYLFRKEGQNVTLSCEQNLNHDAMYWYRQDPGQGLRLIYYSQIVNDFQKGDIAEGYSVSREKKESFPLTVTSAQKNPTAFYLCASTQGRPGGPSEQFFGPGTRLTVL.

The genes are TRBV4-3 and TRBJ1-6; maybe TRBD1 (6 bases). In germline, CDR1 is LGHNA, CDR2 YSLEER. The CDR3 is 16 amino acids. V was shortened by 2 bases and J by 10 bases, with 18 bases between the two germline ends. The CDR3 nucleotides are TGCGCCAGCAGCCAAAAATACAGGGTCGAAGGGTCACCCCTCCACTTT. Translation: CASSQKYRVEGSPLHF.

The genes are TRBV2 and TRBJ2-2, with D possibly being TRBD2 (6 bases). The CDR3 is made up of 15 amino acids. CDR1 SNHLY and CDR2 FYNNEI come from the germline V gene. The V end was cut by 9 bases, the J end by 3 bases, with 17 bases between. The CDR3: CASLGRGTYTGELFF. The CDR3, as DNA: TGTGCCAGTCTCGGCCGGGGGACTTACACCGGGGAGCTGTTTTTT.

The chain links TRBV11-2 to TRBJ1-2; possibly TRBD1 for D (5 bases). The ends were cut back, 1 base at V and 5 bases at J, with 20 bases in the middle. CDR1 is SGHAT, CDR2 FQNNGV, per germline. This CDR3 is built from 17 residues. As DNA, the CDR3 is TGTGCCAGCAGCTTAGTGGGGCCAGGCACGCGGGGGTATGGCTACACCTTC. It translates to CASSLVGPGTRGYGYTF.

The chain combines TRBV6-2 or TRBV6-3 with TRBJ1-2; perhaps TRBD1 as D (5 bases). Trimming took off 5 bases at V and 2 bases at J, with 9 bases between the two ends. Germline lookup yields CDR1 MNHEY and CDR2 SVGEGT. The CDR3 loop spans 13 amino acids. The CDR3 protein is CASSAGKNYGYTF. In DNA form, the CDR3 reads TGTGCCAGCAGTGCAGGGAAAAACTATGGCTACACCTTC.

A word on this clone: Distinct nucleotide sequences in the sample also encode this CDR3. The rearrangement links TRBV6-1 to TRBJ1-5; 8 bases are shared with TRBD1. The V segment lost 2 bases and the J segment 1 base; nucleotides outside the gene matches: 4. This CDR3 contains 16 residues. Germline CDR1 is MNHNS and CDR2 is SASEGT. The CDR3 DNA follows: TGTGCCAGCAGTGAATGGGGGACAGGAAGCAATCAGCCCCAGCATTTT. Amino acid sequence: CASSEWGTGSNQPQHF.

The V gene is TRBV2, the J gene TRBJ1-1, with D possibly matching TRBD1 (6 bases). Trimming removed 4 bases from V and 3 bases from J, with 15 bases in between. The CDR3 is made up of 15 amino acids. Looked up from germline, CDR1 is SNHLY and CDR2 is FYNNEI. CDR3 in DNA: TGTGCCAGCAGTGTCGGATTTCAGGGGTACACTGAAGCTTTCTTT. This translates into CASSVGFQGYTEAFF.

The chain carries TRBV5-1 and TRBJ1-3; 9 bases align to TRBD1. Germline V gives CDR1 SGHRS, CDR2 YFSETQ. Losses at the gene ends were 1 base for V and 0 bases for J; bases not matched to a gene: 5. The CDR3 length is 17 residues. For the CDR3, the DNA is TGCGCCAGCAGCTTGTTTGGGACAGGGAACTCTGGAAACACCATATATTTT. Its translation is CASSLFGTGNSGNTIYF.

For the CDR3, the DNA is TGTGCCAGCAGCCCTTCTATGGAGGGTAAGGGCCTCCACTTT. This gives the protein CASSPSMEGKGLHF. V and J are TRBV25-1 and TRBJ1-6; D gene unclear. The V and J ends lost 6 bases and 15 bases respectively, with 21 bases between them. Germline CDR1 reads MGHDK; CDR2 reads SYGVNS. The CDR3 is made up of 14 amino acids. Looking up the rest from reference TRBV25-1 and TRBJ1-6 gives the full variable domain: EADIYQTPRYLVIGTGKKITLECSQTMGHDKMYWYQQDPGMELHLIHYSYGVNSTEKGDLSSESTVSRIRTEHFPLTLESARPSHTSQYLCASSPSMEGKGLHFGNGTRLTVT.

This clone was seen just once. The V call is TRBV27, the J call TRBJ1-4, with a tentative D call TRBD1 (5 bases). Germline lookup yields CDR1 MNHEY and CDR2 SMNVEV (reference sequence). Trimming left V 5 bases short and J 8 bases short, with 9 bases between. The CDR3 runs to 12 residues. The CDR3 nucleotides are TGTGCCAGCAGTGGGGGAGGGGAAAAACTGTTTTTT. Amino acid sequence: CASSGGGEKLFF.

The CDR3 DNA is TGTGCCAGTACCCCCGGGAACTTTCAAGCAACTAATGAAAAACTGTTTTTT. Amino acid sequence: CASTPGNFQATNEKLFF. The V and J genes are TRBV19 and TRBJ1-4; D remains ambiguous. V was cut by 7 bases and J by 0 bases, with 18 bases left in between. Per the germline V gene, CDR1 is LNHDA and CDR2 is SQIVND (reference sequence). The CDR3 totals 17 residues.

On this clone itself: Other DNA variants within this sample encode the same CDR3. The chain recombines TRBV19 with TRBJ2-7; 9 positions agree with TRBD1. The V gene's germline CDR1 is LNHDA and CDR2 SQIVND (reference sequence). This CDR3 is built from 14 residues. Trimming at V came to 5 bases and at J to 2 bases, leaving 4 bases not matched to a gene. CDR3 DNA sequence: TGTGCCAGTAGTTCGGGGACAGGGCCCTACGAGCAGTACTTC. The encoded protein is CASSSGTGPYEQYF.